Shown below are 5 T cell receptor beta chains from a single sample sequenced in a study of memory CD4+ T cells and cytomegalovirus serostatus. Method: immunoSEQ multiplex PCR; TCRdb's copy keeps in-frame clones and lacks some. The sample records about 61,000 clones, about 78% being singletons. Single viable CD3+CD4+CD8-CD45RO+ cells were sorted as the memory CD4+ T cells. The sequenced sample consisted of memory CD4+ T cells from blood. The receptors here all came from an adult in good health and CMV-seronegative. Some clones in this sample may be carry-over from other donors' samples.

V and J are TRBV11-2 and TRBJ1-1; D gene unclear. V gave up 5 bases and J gave up 5 bases, with 18 bases separating them. This CDR3 spans 15 amino acids. Germline values: CDR1 SGHAT, CDR2 FQNNGV. CDR3 DNA sequence: TGTGCCAGCAGCATCGACCATACTTGGGGTACTGAAGCTTTCTTT. This translates into CASSIDHTWGTEAFF.

The rearrangement links TRBV18 to TRBJ2-1, with TRBD1 matching over 8 bases. This CDR3 is built from 14 residues. The junction had 6 bases not matched to a gene; V was cut back by 3 bases and J by 8 bases. CDR1 is KGHSH and CDR2 is LQKENI in the germline V gene. The CDR3 coding sequence is TGTGCCAGCTCACCGGAGACAGGGGAGGATGAGCAGTTCTTC. Protein sequence: CASSPETGEDEQFF.

The chain links TRBV11-2 to TRBJ2-1; D ambiguous. V was clipped by 5 bases and J by 4 bases, with 9 bases between them. This CDR3 has 13 amino acids. From germline, CDR1 is SGHAT and CDR2 FQNNGV. This chain's CDR3 is CASSLTDYNEQFF. The CDR3 bases are TGTGCCAGCAGCCTGACCGATTACAATGAGCAGTTCTTC.

CDR3 region: CASSPGLAGVNEQYF. CDR3 nucleotides: TGTGCCAGCTCACCTGGGCTAGCGGGAGTAAACGAGCAGTACTTC. V and J are TRBV18 and TRBJ2-7, with 10 bases fitting TRBD2. The germline V gene encodes CDR1 KGHSH and CDR2 LQKENI. CDR3 length: 15 residues. Trimming at V came to 3 bases and at J to 5 bases, leaving 7 bases not matched to a gene.

This clone has a handful of counts. The chain combines TRBV7-2 with TRBJ1-1; D is undetermined. Germline V gene lookup returns CDR1 SGHTA and CDR2 FQGNSA. The CDR3 runs to 13 residues. V gave up 5 bases and J gave up 4 bases, with 11 bases separating them. CDR3 protein: CASSIGPTTEAFF. The CDR3 DNA reads as TGTGCCAGCAGCATCGGACCAACCACTGAAGCTTTCTTT.